Presented here are 27 T cell receptor beta chains from one specimen sequenced in a study of regulatory T cells in long-lasting Graves disease. Time point of the sample: persistent/refractory GD, antithyroid drugs over 5 years with positive TRAb. Isolated PBMC RNA provided the starting material for the TCR library. Libraries of TCR beta came from iRepertoire HTBI primers plus Arm-PCR of CDR3 regions. TCRdb re-called the multiplex PCR reads through MiXCR, storing one row per CDR3 protein. The table lists 300,000 to 400,000 distinct CDR3 sequences, roughly 21% of them singletons, with 25% to 35% in the top ten. This material consisted of peripheral blood mononuclear cells (PBMCs), taken when the disease was refractory, from a patient treated with antithyroid drugs. These receptors all come from a female donor with Graves disease.

This clonotype was detected many times. The V gene is TRBV12-3 or TRBV12-4, the J gene TRBJ1-2; 8 bases align to TRBD1. V shed 6 bases and J 2 bases; nucleotides not matched to a gene: 5. The CDR3 extends over 14 amino acids. This chain's CDR3 is CASRSGGANYGYTF. The CDR3 nucleotides read TGTGCCAGCAGATCAGGGGGCGCAAACTATGGCTACACCTTC.

The sample holds a few counts of this clonotype. The chain joins TRBV12-3 or TRBV12-4 to TRBJ1-6; 8 bases are shared with TRBD1. The CDR3 is made up of 16 amino acids. V dropped 6 bases and J dropped 6; count of bases not matched to a gene: 10. CDR3 region: CASSQETRGLNSPLHF. CDR3 sequence (DNA): TGTGCCAGCAGCCAAGAGACCAGGGGGCTTAATTCACCCCTCCACTTT.

The rearrangement links TRBV24-1 to TRBJ2-2; TRBD2 matches at 11 bases. The J segment lost 5 bases and the V segment lost 5 bases, leaving 0 bases of the junction unmatched. The CDR3 has 14 residues. Germline-derived CDR1 and CDR2 are KGHDR and SFDVKD. In DNA, the CDR3 is TGTGCCACCAGTGCTAGCGGGAGGACCGGGGAGCTGTTTTTT. This codes for CATSASGRTGELFF.

This chain uses TRBV7-3 with TRBJ2-2; 15 bases are a match to TRBD2. With V trimmed by 1 base and J by 5 bases, 2 bases remained unmatched. The CDR3 spans 17 residues. In germline, CDR1 is SGHTA, CDR2 FQGTGA. DNA of the CDR3: TGTGCCAGCAGCTTAATGGGGACTAGCGGGAGGACCGGGGAGCTGTTTTTT. Translation: CASSLMGTSGRTGELFF.

The table lists this clonotype with many counts. This sequence joins TRBV30 and TRBJ1-5; D uncertain. V lost 3 bases, J lost 4 bases, and 10 bases lay in between. Germline CDR1 is GTSNPN and CDR2 is SVGIG (reference sequence). This CDR3 comprises 13 residues. CDR3 sequence reads: CAWSALGNQPQHF. The CDR3 region has the DNA TGTGCCTGGAGCGCTCTTGGGAATCAGCCCCAGCATTTT.

This clonotype has only a few counts. The chain recombines TRBV4-1 with TRBJ2-5; D is possibly TRBD2 (6 bases). CDR1 MGHRA and CDR2 YSYEKL come from the germline V gene. This CDR3 has 17 amino acids. With 4 bases removed from V and 5 bases from J, the gap between germline ends came to 23 bases. CDR3 loop: CASSRQLGRPPLETQYF. The CDR3 DNA follows: TGCGCCAGCAGCCGACAACTTGGGAGGCCGCCCCTGGAGACCCAGTACTTC.

This clonotype has a count of ten or more. The rearrangement uses TRBV27 and TRBJ1-2; D uncertain. V dropped 0 bases and J dropped 4 bases, with 15 bases sitting between them. The CDR3 runs to 16 residues. From germline, CDR1 is MNHEY and CDR2 SMNVEV (reference sequence). In DNA form, the CDR3 reads TGTGCCAGCAGTTTATCCCGGGGAGGGCCGGGCTATGGCTACACCTTC. As protein: CASSLSRGGPGYGYTF.

J is TRBJ2-2 and V is TRBV28; 7 nucleotides line up with TRBD2. The V segment lost 2 bases and the J segment 2 bases; nucleotides outside the gene matches: 2. Germline CDR1 and CDR2: MDHEN and SYDVKM. This CDR3 is built from 15 residues. CDR3 loop: CASSLAGENTGELFF. CDR3 sequence (DNA): TGTGCCAGCAGTTTAGCGGGGGAAAACACCGGGGAGCTGTTTTTT.

This clonotype came up many times. The rearrangement links TRBV12-3 or TRBV12-4 to TRBJ1-5, with D possibly being TRBD1 (6 bases). The CDR3 extends over 15 amino acids. The V gene lost 6 bases and the J gene lost 0 bases, with 12 bases spanning the gap. CDR3 nucleotides: TGTGCCAGCAGGTCGGGACACGATAGCAATCAGCCCCAGCATTTT. Amino acids: CASRSGHDSNQPQHF.

This clonotype was observed at least ten times. Here the CDR3 reads CASSQDLDKKVNQPQHF. CDR3 nucleotides: TGCGCCAGCAGCCAAGATCTGGACAAAAAGGTCAATCAGCCCCAGCATTTT. The chain carries TRBV4-3 and TRBJ1-5; possibly TRBD1 for D (5 bases). The V gene's germline CDR1 is LGHNA and CDR2 YSLEER. The CDR3 totals 17 residues. V lost 0 bases and J lost 3, with 15 bases in between.

This clonotype was recorded at least ten times. This chain connects TRBV6-1 to TRBJ2-2; possible D gene TRBD1, 6 bases. With 7 bases removed from V and 7 bases from J, the gap between germline ends came to 19 bases. This CDR3 is built from 15 residues. The germline gives CDR1 MNHNS, CDR2 SASEGT. CDR3 amino acids: CASILGDTAGGELFF. The CDR3 DNA reads as TGTGCCAGCATTCTGGGGGACACGGCAGGCGGGGAGCTGTTTTTT.

Many counts were recorded for this clonotype. The chain couples TRBV12-3 or TRBV12-4 to TRBJ2-6; D is possibly TRBD1 (6 bases). The ends were cut back, 6 bases at V and 1 base at J, with 7 bases in the middle. This CDR3 spans 14 amino acids. The CDR3: CASRQGSGANVLTF. In nucleotides, the CDR3 is TGTGCCAGCAGGCAGGGGTCTGGGGCCAACGTCCTGACTTTC.

Remarks on this clonotype: This probably arose from a read error, given a far larger clone one base away. V gene TRBV11-3 combines with J gene TRBJ2-7; tentatively, D is TRBD1 (5 bases). Germline V gene sequence: CDR1 SGHNT, CDR2 YENEEA. The CDR3 is 15 amino acids. The DNA for the CDR3 is TGTGCCAGCAGCTTAGACAGGGCCCCCTCCCACGAGCAGTACTTC. This translates into CASSLDRAPSHEQYF.

This chain joins TRBV5-5 and TRBJ2-7; 7 bases match TRBD2. CDR1 and CDR2 (germline): SGHKS, YYEKEE (reference sequence). The trim removed 4 bases at V and 6 bases at J, leaving 10 bases unmatched. The CDR3 spans 14 residues. The CDR3 region has the DNA TGTGCCAGCAGCCCGGGGGGACTTCTTGGCGAGCAGTACTTC. This encodes CASSPGGLLGEQYF.

In this sample, this clonotype turned up many times. The rearrangement joins TRBV27 to TRBJ1-2, with TRBD1 matching 8 bases. V shed 6 bases and J 5 bases; nucleotides not matched to a gene: 5. CDR3 length: 13 residues. Germline CDR1 MNHEY, CDR2 SMNVEV (reference sequence). This chain's CDR3 is CASSGDRRYGYTF. The CDR3 coding sequence is TGTGCCAGCAGCGGGGACAGGAGGTATGGCTACACCTTC.

This clonotype has only a few counts. The gene calls are TRBV3-1 and TRBJ1-2; D unclear. The CDR3 extends over 11 amino acids. V lost 1 base and J lost 7, with 4 bases in between. Germline V gene lookup returns CDR1 LGHDT and CDR2 YNNKEL (reference sequence). The DNA of the CDR3 is TGTGCCAGCAGCCAAGGCGGTGGCTACACCTTC. Its protein product is CASSQGGGYTF.

In its sample, this clonotype was seen many times. The rearrangement joins TRBV28 to TRBJ2-7; 9 bases match TRBD1. This CDR3 has 14 amino acids. The germline CDR1 and CDR2 sequences are MDHEN and SYDVKM. The ends lost 6 bases at V and 6 bases at J; junction bases unmatched: 9. The CDR3 DNA reads TGTGCCAGCAGCTTAGGGACAGGGATTTTCGAGCAGTACTTC. This translates into CASSLGTGIFEQYF.

This sequence joins TRBV19 and TRBJ1-1, with 7 bases aligning to TRBD1. The CDR3 sequence is 15 residues long. CDR1 and CDR2 (germline): LNHDA, SQIVND (reference sequence). The J segment lost 0 bases and the V segment lost 5 bases, leaving 6 bases of the junction unmatched. The CDR3 DNA follows: TGTGCCAGTAGTTTAATTGACAGGGTGAACACTGAAGCTTTCTTT. Translating gives CASSLIDRVNTEAFF. The full variable domain, its missing parts supplied by reference TRBV19 and TRBJ1-1, is DGGITQSPKYLFRKEGQNVTLSCEQNLNHDAMYWYRQDPGQGLRLIYYSQIVNDFQKGDIAEGYSVSREKKESFPLTVTSAQKNPTAFYLCASSLIDRVNTEAFFGQGTRLTVV.

Concerning this clonotype: Just one base apart from a much larger clone, this may be a read error. J is TRBJ2-2 and V is TRBV12-3 or TRBV12-4; D possibly corresponds to TRBD2 (6 bases). This CDR3 has 14 residues. For the CDR3, the DNA is TGTGCCAGCAGTCTCCTCTCGGCCACCGGGGAGGTGTTTTTT. Translating it yields CASSLLSATGEVFF.

This sequence joins TRBV6-1 and TRBJ2-2, with no clear D. V shed 10 bases and J shed 6 bases, with 12 bases lying between them. Germline CDR1 reads MNHNS; CDR2 reads SASEGT. The CDR3 is made up of 12 amino acids. In nucleotides, the CDR3 is TGTGCCACCTTCCCTTATTCCGGGGAGCTGTTTTTT. It specifies CATFPYSGELFF.

This clonotype has a count of ten or more. The J gene is TRBJ2-7, the V gene TRBV11-2; tentatively, D is TRBD2 (6 bases). This CDR3 spans 15 amino acids. Germline CDR1 SGHAT, CDR2 FQNNGV. V lost 5 bases and J 2 bases, leaving 16 bases between the germline ends. This CDR3 is CASSPGREQPYEQYF. CDR3 bases: TGTGCCAGCAGCCCCGGACGGGAGCAGCCCTACGAGCAGTACTTC.

This clonotype was counted ten times or more. The chain has TRBV9 and TRBJ2-7; no firm D call. Germline loops: CDR1 SGDLS, CDR2 YYNGEE. This CDR3 comprises 13 residues. V was trimmed by 2 bases and J by 5 bases, leaving 11 bases between them. The CDR3 region has the DNA TGTGCCAGCAGCGTGAGTCCCCCGGACGAGCAGTACTTC. It yields the protein CASSVSPPDEQYF.

Only a few counts were recorded for this clonotype. The chain carries TRBV15 and TRBJ2-7; 10 nucleotides agree with TRBD1. This CDR3 is built from 15 residues. Germline V gene sequence: CDR1 LNHNV, CDR2 YYDKDF (reference sequence). With V trimmed by 0 bases and J by 5 bases, 4 bases remained unmatched. The CDR3 bases are TGTGCCACCAGCAGAGAAATGGACAGGGGGAACGAGCAGTACTTC. Amino acids: CATSREMDRGNEQYF.

This clonotype has only a few counts. V usage is TRBV30 and J usage is TRBJ1-2; D may be TRBD1 (5 bases). With 0 bases removed from V and 8 bases from J, the gap between germline ends came to 16 bases. The germline V gene has CDR1 GTSNPN and CDR2 SVGIG (reference sequence). The length of the CDR3 is 14 residues. The CDR3 sequence: CAWSVLGRGGGYTF. Written as DNA, the CDR3 is TGTGCCTGGAGTGTACTGGGGCGCGGCGGAGGCTACACCTTC.

This clonotype was detected many times. V and J are TRBV28 and TRBJ2-7, with TRBD2 as a possible D gene (6 bases). Trimming took off 2 bases at V and 3 bases at J, with 14 bases between the two ends. This CDR3 has 15 amino acids. Germline lookup yields CDR1 MDHEN and CDR2 SYDVKM. The CDR3 region is CASSLPRDFYYEQYF. The CDR3 region has the DNA TGTGCCAGCAGTTTACCCCGGGACTTTTACTACGAGCAGTACTTC. The full variable domain, completed using reference TRBV28 and TRBJ2-7, is DVKVTQSSRYLVKRTGEKVFLECVQDMDHENMFWYRQDPGLGLRLIYFSYDVKMKEKGDIPEGYSVSREKKERFSLILESASTNQTSMYLCASSLPRDFYYEQYFGPGTRLTVT.

This clonotype was found many times. The chain recombines TRBV20-1 with TRBJ2-5, with TRBD2 matching over 8 bases. Trimming took 1 base from V and 7 from J; bases not matched to a gene: 5. The CDR3 is made up of 13 amino acids. CDR1 and CDR2 from the germline V gene are DFQATT and SNEGSKA (reference sequence). This CDR3 is CSARAGGQPTQYF. The CDR3 DNA is TGCAGTGCTAGAGCGGGAGGGCAACCGACCCAGTACTTC.

In its sample, this clonotype was seen a few times. Relative to the germline gene, one junction end is altered; a read error may explain this. The chain is built from TRBV7-7 and TRBJ2-1; D is perhaps TRBD1 or TRBD2 (5 bases each). There are 15 residues in the CDR3. Germline V gene data show CDR1 as SSHAT and CDR2 as FNYEAQ (reference sequence). The CDR3: CASSPSGSSYNEQFF. The CDR3 region has the DNA TGTGCTAGCAGCCCCTCAGGGAGCTCCTACAATGAGCAGTTCTTC.